The 20 T cell receptor beta chains below all came from one sample that was sequenced in a study of OX40 agonist ivuxolimab in advanced cancers. Some clones are missing from TCRdb's copy, which holds only in-frame ones; the method was immunoSEQ multiplex PCR. The sample carries about 67,000 clones, 70% to 90% recorded once. The sample was CD4+ or CD8+ T cells sorted from blood, taken in a trial of the OX40 agonist ivuxolimab. These receptors were taken from an adult with an advanced solid tumor such as melanoma, head and neck, liver or kidney cancer.

The V and J genes are TRBV11-2 and TRBJ1-2, with D perhaps TRBD1 (6 bases). V was trimmed by 6 bases and J by 3 bases, leaving 14 bases between them. The V gene's germline CDR1 is SGHAT and CDR2 FQNNGV. This CDR3 region has 14 residues. The CDR3 region is CASRSGDTYYGYTF. The CDR3, as DNA: TGTGCCAGCAGATCCGGGGACACCTACTATGGCTACACCTTC. Together with reference TRBV11-2 and TRBJ1-2, the CDR3 gives the full variable domain: EAGVAQSPRYKIIEKRQSVAFWCNPISGHATLYWYQQILGQGPKLLIQFQNNGVVDDSQLPKDRFSAERLKGVDSTLKIQPAKLEDSAVYLCASRSGDTYYGYTFGSGTRLTVV.

The chain combines TRBV10-1 with TRBJ1-2; no clear D gene. The CDR3 covers 14 residues. V gave up 4 bases and J gave up 4 bases, with 13 bases separating them. Germline V gene sequence: CDR1 WNHNN, CDR2 SYGVQD (reference sequence). The CDR3 DNA sequence: TGCGCCAGCAGTGCCCCCCACAACTTCTATGGCTACACCTTC. Its protein product is CASSAPHNFYGYTF.

The V call is TRBV21-1, the J call TRBJ1-2. TRBV21-1 is listed as a pseudogene. The CDR3 runs to 15 residues. The CDR3 is CASSKIGTTNYGYTF. In DNA form, the CDR3 reads TGTGCCAGCAGCAAAATAGGCACAACTAACTATGGCTACACCTTC.

The rearrangement joins TRBV6-6 to TRBJ2-2; D is unresolved. With 2 bases removed from V and 5 bases from J, the gap between germline ends came to 9 bases. Looked up from germline, CDR1 is MNHNY and CDR2 is SVGAGI (reference sequence). The length of the CDR3 is 14 residues. CDR3 loop: CASSYPTGTGELFF. The CDR3 region has the DNA TGTGCCAGCAGTTACCCCACCGGGACCGGGGAGCTGTTTTTT.

The genes are TRBV4-1 and TRBJ2-5; D possibly corresponds to TRBD2 (5 bases). The germline CDR1 and CDR2 sequences are MGHRA and YSYEKL. The V end was cut by 4 bases, the J end by 3 bases, with 12 bases between. CDR3 length: 14 amino acids. CDR3 loop: CASSPVEREETQYF. The CDR3 nucleotides are TGCGCCAGCAGCCCAGTTGAGAGGGAAGAGACCCAGTACTTC.

The genes are TRBV20-1 and TRBJ2-1; no firm D call. The V gene lost 6 bases and the J gene lost 8 bases, with 8 bases spanning the gap. The V gene's germline CDR1 is DFQATT and CDR2 SNEGSKA (reference sequence). There are 10 residues in the CDR3. Written as DNA, the CDR3 is TGCAGTGCCCTTAGTCATGAGCAGTTCTTC. Residues: CSALSHEQFF.

This chain joins TRBV5-1 and TRBJ2-1; D may be TRBD2 (5 bases). The CDR3 is 13 residues long. The V end lost 1 base, the J end lost 6 bases, and 8 bases lay between the germline ends. The germline V gene encodes CDR1 SGHRS and CDR2 YFSETQ. DNA for the CDR3: TGCGCCAGCAGCTTGTCTAGCTTCAATGAGCAGTTCTTC. Its translation: CASSLSSFNEQFF.

This chain links TRBV10-3 with TRBJ1-5; D unclear. CDR1 is ENHRY, CDR2 SYGVKD, per germline. V was pared by 3 bases and J by 0 bases, with 6 bases between. This CDR3 is built from 14 residues. CDR3 in DNA: TGTGCCATCAGTGACGGGGATAGCAATCAGCCCCAGCATTTT. Encoded protein: CAISDGDSNQPQHF.

The rearrangement joins TRBV10-3 to TRBJ2-5; the match to TRBD1 covers 9 bases. The germline gives CDR1 ENHRY, CDR2 SYGVKD. The CDR3 is 13 residues long. V lost 6 bases and J lost 7; bases outside the gene matches: 6. The DNA of the CDR3 is TGTGCCATCAGCCGGGACAGGGACCGGACCCAGTACTTC. Translated, it gives CAISRDRDRTQYF.

The CDR3 region is CASSPGANYGYTF. DNA of the CDR3: TGTGCCAGCAGTCCAGGGGCCAACTATGGCTACACCTTC. The chain employs TRBV25-1 and TRBJ1-2; a possible D gene is TRBD1 (6 bases). Germline V gives CDR1 MGHDK, CDR2 SYGVNS. The CDR3 has 13 residues. V was clipped by 5 bases and J by 2 bases, with 9 bases between them.

The chain joins TRBV5-4 to TRBJ1-6; D gene unclear. V lost 3 bases, J lost 8 bases, and 15 bases lay in between. The CDR3 covers 15 residues. Germline-derived CDR1 and CDR2 are SGHNT and YYREEE (reference sequence). CDR3 loop: CASSSGVYSDSPLHF. CDR3 DNA sequence: TGTGCCAGCAGCTCCGGGGTCTATAGTGATTCACCCCTCCACTTT.

The chain joins TRBV19 to TRBJ2-7; 11 bases line up with TRBD2. V lost 7 bases to trimming and J lost 6 bases; unmatched junction nucleotides: 8. The CDR3 runs to 14 residues. Germline assignment: CDR1 LNHDA and CDR2 SQIVND (reference sequence). The DNA of the CDR3 is TGTGCCAGTACCCCCGGTAGCGGGAGGGCCGAGCAGTACTTC. Its translation is CASTPGSGRAEQYF. The complete variable domain, with remaining parts taken from reference TRBV19 and TRBJ2-7, reads DGGITQSPKYLFRKEGQNVTLSCEQNLNHDAMYWYRQDPGQGLRLIYYSQIVNDFQKGDIAEGYSVSREKKESFPLTVTSAQKNPTAFYLCASTPGSGRAEQYFGPGTRLTVT.

This chain links TRBV18 with TRBJ2-5; weak D call: TRBD2 (6 bases). V was cut by 1 base and J by 5 bases, with 17 bases left in between. The V gene's germline CDR1 is KGHSH and CDR2 LQKENI. The CDR3 is 16 residues long. CDR3 amino acids: CASSPQGAGTRETQYF. CDR3 DNA: TGTGCCAGCTCACCACAGGGCGCGGGGACGCGGGAGACCCAGTACTTC.

The rearrangement links TRBV11-2 to TRBJ2-3, with 10 bases identical to TRBD2. The CDR3 consists of 15 residues. Germline V gives CDR1 SGHAT, CDR2 FQNNGV. J was trimmed by 1 base and V by 4 bases; bases with no gene match: 2. The CDR3 sequence: CASSYLAGGTDTQYF. The CDR3 DNA is TGTGCCAGCAGCTACCTAGCGGGGGGCACAGATACGCAGTATTTT.

The chain employs TRBV27 and TRBJ1-2, with D maybe TRBD1 (6 bases). The V end lost 2 bases, the J end lost 1 base, and 11 bases lay between the germline ends. This CDR3 is built from 15 residues. Looked up from germline, CDR1 is MNHEY and CDR2 is SMNVEV (reference sequence). Here the CDR3 reads CASSLVGARNYGYTF. The DNA for the CDR3 is TGTGCCAGCAGTTTAGTGGGGGCGCGTAACTATGGCTACACCTTC.

The chain employs TRBV27 and TRBJ2-5; weak D call: TRBD2 (7 bases). V lost 6 bases to trimming and J lost 2 bases, with 10 bases between them. The CDR3 length is 13 residues. The germline CDR1 and CDR2 sequences are MNHEY and SMNVEV (reference sequence). The CDR3 sequence: CASRRGGQETQYF. CDR3 in DNA: TGTGCCAGCAGGAGGGGGGGACAAGAGACCCAGTACTTC.

The chain joins TRBV27 to TRBJ1-1; D possibly corresponds to TRBD1 (5 bases). The CDR3 contains 14 residues. The V end lost 3 bases, the J end lost 4 bases, and 12 bases lay between the germline ends. Germline V CDR1 and CDR2: MNHEY, SMNVEV (reference sequence). CDR3 in amino acids: CASSFRIGGTEAFF. The CDR3 DNA reads TGTGCCAGCAGTTTTCGGATCGGGGGCACTGAAGCTTTCTTT.

The chain uses TRBV10-3 and TRBJ1-6; D unresolved. The germline V gene has CDR1 ENHRY and CDR2 SYGVKD. Between the trimmed V and J ends, which lost 2 bases and 8 bases, there was a span of 10 bases. The CDR3 totals 14 residues. CDR3 in amino acids: CAISEVGGDSPLHF. In DNA, the CDR3 is TGTGCCATCAGTGAGGTGGGTGGGGATTCACCCCTCCACTTT.

V gene TRBV6-5 combines with J gene TRBJ2-7; D is unclear. V lost 0 bases and J lost 3, with 9 bases in between. This CDR3 contains 14 residues. Germline V gene sequence: CDR1 MNHEY, CDR2 SVGAGI. CDR3 DNA: TGTGCCAGCAGTTACTCGAAGCTGTTCTACGAGCAGTACTTC. The encoded protein is CASSYSKLFYEQYF.

The chain joins TRBV9 to TRBJ1-2; a weak D match, TRBD1 (6 bases). Trimming cost V 4 bases and J 8 bases, with 15 bases left between them. This CDR3 region has 13 residues. Germline V gives CDR1 SGDLS, CDR2 YYNGEE. Here the CDR3 reads CASSTQGFGGYTF. CDR3 coding DNA: TGTGCCAGCAGCACACAGGGATTCGGGGGCTACACCTTC.